This T cell receptor beta chain came from a study of blood T cell repertoires in COVID-19. For the study at large: Some COVID-19 samples were acute and others convalescent; all came from the United States, Italy and Spain. Sample material is recorded as cDNA or gDNA derived from T cells, B-cell-depleted T cells, or PBMCs.

This CDR3 spans 16 amino acids. The ends lost 7 bases at V and 2 bases at J; junction bases unmatched: 9. Germline V gene data show CDR1 as SEHNR and CDR2 as FQNEAQ (reference sequence). Original analysis: Reference gene primer amplification gave estimated nucleated cell counts. Repertoires were generated with immunoSEQ multiplex PCR, while TCRdb's copy carries only in-frame clones and drops some. V and J calls and clone size are copied from that table; D and trimming were computed from the DNA. The data contain 60,000 to 80,000 clones, approximately 88% of them seen just once; the ten biggest clones take up more than 8%.

J is TRBJ2-1 and V is TRBV7-9, with TRBD1 identical over 9 bases. The source material was peripheral blood. This receptor was taken from a man aged 50 to 59 with active COVID-19. Here the CDR3 DNA reads TGTGCCAGCACCCCGAGCACAGGGGGCGCCTACAATGAGCAGTTCTTC. Translation gives CASTPSTGGAYNEQFF.